This T cell receptor (beta chain) was recovered during a study of shared clonotypes between healthy human individuals. Every donor was a Caucasian adult from Nashville, Tennessee. CD4+ cell separation produced CD45RA+ naive and CD45RA-negative memory subsets. Sequencing used immunoSEQ multiplex PCR; TCRdb keeps in-frame clones, though not all of them. This sample has about 2.4 million clones, with approximately 93% found just once. CDR1 is KGHSH and CDR2 is LQKENI in the germline V gene. V dropped 5 bases and J dropped 2; count of bases not matched to a gene: 5. This CDR3 is built from 15 residues. This clonotype was obtained from a man in his late teens or twenties in good health. Some clones in this sample may be carry-over from other donors' samples. V gene TRBV18 combines with J gene TRBJ1-3; TRBD1 matches at 8 bases. Sequenced input: naive CD4+ T cells from PBMCs. Subset given: CD45RA+ positively selected. The CDR3 reads CASSADRGTGNTIYF. CDR3 DNA: TGTGCCAGCTCAGCCGACAGGGGAACTGGAAACACCATATATTTT.